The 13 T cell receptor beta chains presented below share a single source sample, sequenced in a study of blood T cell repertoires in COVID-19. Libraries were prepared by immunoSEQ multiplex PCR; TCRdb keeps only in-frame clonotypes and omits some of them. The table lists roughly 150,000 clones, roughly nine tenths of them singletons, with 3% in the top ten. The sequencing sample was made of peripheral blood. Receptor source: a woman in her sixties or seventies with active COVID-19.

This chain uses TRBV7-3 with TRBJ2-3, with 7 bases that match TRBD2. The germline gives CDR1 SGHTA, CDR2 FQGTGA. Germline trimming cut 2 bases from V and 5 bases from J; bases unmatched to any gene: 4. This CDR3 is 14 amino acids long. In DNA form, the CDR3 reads TGTGCCAGCAGCTTATCTAGCGGTTTAGATACGCAGTATTTT. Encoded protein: CASSLSSGLDTQYF.

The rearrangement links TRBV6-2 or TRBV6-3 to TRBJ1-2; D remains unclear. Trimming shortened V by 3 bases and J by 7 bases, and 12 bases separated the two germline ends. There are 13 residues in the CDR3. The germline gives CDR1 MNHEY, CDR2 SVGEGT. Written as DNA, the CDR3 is TGTGCCAGCAGTTATCGGGGAAGTATTGGCTACACCTTC. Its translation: CASSYRGSIGYTF.

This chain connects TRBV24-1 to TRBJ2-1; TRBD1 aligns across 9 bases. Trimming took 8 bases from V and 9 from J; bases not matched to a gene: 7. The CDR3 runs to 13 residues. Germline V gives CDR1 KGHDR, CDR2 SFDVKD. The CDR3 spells CATNNRGRGEQFF. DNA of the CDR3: TGTGCCACCAACAACAGGGGGCGAGGTGAGCAGTTCTTC.

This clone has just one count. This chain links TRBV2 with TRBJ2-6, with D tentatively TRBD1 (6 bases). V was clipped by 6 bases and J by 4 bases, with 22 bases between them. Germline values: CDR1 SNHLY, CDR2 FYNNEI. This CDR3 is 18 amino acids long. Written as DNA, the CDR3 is TGTGCCAGCAGCGTAGCTAGCCTCCAGGGGCCGGGGGCCAACGTCCTGACTTTC. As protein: CASSVASLQGPGANVLTF. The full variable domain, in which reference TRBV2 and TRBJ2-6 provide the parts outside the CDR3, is EPEVTQTPSHQVTQMGQEVILRCVPISNHLYFYWYRQILGQKVEFLVSFYNNEISEKSEIFDDQFSVERPDGSNFTLKIRSTKLEDSAMYFCASSVASLQGPGANVLTFGAGSRLTVL.

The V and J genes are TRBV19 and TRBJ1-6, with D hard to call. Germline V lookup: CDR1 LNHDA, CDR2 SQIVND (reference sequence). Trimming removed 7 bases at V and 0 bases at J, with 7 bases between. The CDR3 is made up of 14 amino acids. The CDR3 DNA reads TGTGCCAGTACACTGAGCTCCTATAATTCACCCCTCCACTTT. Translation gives CASTLSSYNSPLHF.

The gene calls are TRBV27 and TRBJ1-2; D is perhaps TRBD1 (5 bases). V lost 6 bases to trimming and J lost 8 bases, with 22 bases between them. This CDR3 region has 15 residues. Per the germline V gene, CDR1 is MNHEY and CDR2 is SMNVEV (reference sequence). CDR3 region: CASSPGRGGAWGYTF. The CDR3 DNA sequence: TGTGCCAGCAGCCCGGGGAGGGGAGGAGCATGGGGCTACACCTTC.

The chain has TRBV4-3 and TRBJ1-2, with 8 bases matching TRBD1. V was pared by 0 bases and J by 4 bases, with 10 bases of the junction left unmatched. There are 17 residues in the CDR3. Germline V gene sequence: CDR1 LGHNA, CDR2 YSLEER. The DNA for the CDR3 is TGCGCCAGCAGCCAAGATCTAGGCCGGGACAGGTCCTATGGCTACACCTTC. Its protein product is CASSQDLGRDRSYGYTF.

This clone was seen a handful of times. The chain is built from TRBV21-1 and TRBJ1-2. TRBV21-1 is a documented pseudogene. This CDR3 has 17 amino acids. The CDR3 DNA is TGTGCCAGTTTCAAATACTCGCGGGGTGGAGGTAACTATGGCTACACCTTC. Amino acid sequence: CASFKYSRGGGNYGYTF.

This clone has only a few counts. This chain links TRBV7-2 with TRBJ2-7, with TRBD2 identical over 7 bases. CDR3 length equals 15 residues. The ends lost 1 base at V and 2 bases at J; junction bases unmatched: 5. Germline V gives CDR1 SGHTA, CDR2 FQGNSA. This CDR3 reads CASSLGGLGTYEQYF. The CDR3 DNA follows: TGTGCCAGCAGCTTAGGTGGACTAGGGACCTACGAGCAGTACTTC.

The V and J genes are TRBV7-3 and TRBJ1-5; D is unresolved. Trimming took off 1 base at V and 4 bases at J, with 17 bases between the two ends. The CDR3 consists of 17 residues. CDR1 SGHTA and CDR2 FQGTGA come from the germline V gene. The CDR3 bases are TGTGCCAGCAGCTTAAATTGGGGAGGAATGTTAAATCAGCCCCAGCATTTT. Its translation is CASSLNWGGMLNQPQHF.

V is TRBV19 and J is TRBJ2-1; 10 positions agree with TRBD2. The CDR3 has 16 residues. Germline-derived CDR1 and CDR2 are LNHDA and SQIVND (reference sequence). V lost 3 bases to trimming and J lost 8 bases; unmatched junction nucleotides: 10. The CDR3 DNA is TGTGCCAGTAGTATTCGATTAGCGGGAGGTTGGGATGAGCAGTTCTTC. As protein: CASSIRLAGGWDEQFF.

For the CDR3, the DNA is TGTGCCAGCAGCCAGACGGGAGACCCTAACTATGGCTACACCTTC. Amino acid sequence: CASSQTGDPNYGYTF. V gene TRBV14 combines with J gene TRBJ1-2; D remains ambiguous. V shed 3 bases and J shed 0 bases, with 11 bases lying between them. This CDR3 is built from 15 residues. Germline V lookup: CDR1 SGHDN, CDR2 FVKESK. The whole variable domain, remainder taken from reference TRBV14 and TRBJ1-2, is EAGVTQFPSHSVIEKGQTVTLRCDPISGHDNLYWYRRVMGKEIKFLLHFVKESKQDESGMPNNRFLAERTGGTYSTLKVQPAELEDSGVYFCASSQTGDPNYGYTFGSGTRLTVV.

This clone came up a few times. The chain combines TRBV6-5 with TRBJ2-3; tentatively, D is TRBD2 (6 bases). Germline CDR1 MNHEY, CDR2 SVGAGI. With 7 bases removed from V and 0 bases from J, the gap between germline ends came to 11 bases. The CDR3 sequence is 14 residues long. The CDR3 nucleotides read TGTGCCAGCAATGGGGGGTGGAGCACAGATACGCAGTATTTT. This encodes CASNGGWSTDTQYF.